This T cell receptor beta chain is drawn from a study of CD8 T cells in ankylosing spondylitis. Study outcomes and limitations: Ankylosing spondylitis blood appeared to be characterized by a TCR beta motif of eight highly homologous variants. Existing reports had already noted some motif variants in reactive arthritis synovial fluid and blood. Disease-linked clones were reportedly significantly enriched in matched ankylosing spondylitis synovial fluid.

Scientists made TCR beta libraries using quantitative 5'-RACE with molecular barcodes. Each CDR3 protein gets one entry after TCRdb re-called the 5' RACE reads with MiXCR. The sample includes 150,000 to 200,000 distinct CDR3 sequences, 25% to 35% of them seen just once. Germline assignment: CDR1 SGHRS and CDR2 YFSETQ. V lost 0 bases and J lost 10; bases outside the gene matches: 4. This CDR3 region has 13 residues. Concerning this clonotype: Its antigen is undetermined.

The specimen was synovial fluid, either unsorted or a sorted T cell fraction (not recorded which). The genes are TRBV5-1 and TRBJ2-1, with TRBD2 identical over 7 bases. The clonotype originates from a male donor with ankylosing spondylitis. CDR3 loop: CASSLVPTSEQFF. CDR3 coding DNA: TGCGCCAGCAGCTTGGTTCCGACTAGCGAGCAGTTCTTC. Supplemented by reference TRBV5-1 and TRBJ2-1, the full variable domain reads KAGVTQTPRYLIKTRGQQVTLSCSPISGHRSVSWYQQTPGQGLQFLFEYFSETQRNKGNFPGRFSGRQFSNSRSEMNVSTLELGDSALYLCASSLVPTSEQFFGPGTRLTVL.